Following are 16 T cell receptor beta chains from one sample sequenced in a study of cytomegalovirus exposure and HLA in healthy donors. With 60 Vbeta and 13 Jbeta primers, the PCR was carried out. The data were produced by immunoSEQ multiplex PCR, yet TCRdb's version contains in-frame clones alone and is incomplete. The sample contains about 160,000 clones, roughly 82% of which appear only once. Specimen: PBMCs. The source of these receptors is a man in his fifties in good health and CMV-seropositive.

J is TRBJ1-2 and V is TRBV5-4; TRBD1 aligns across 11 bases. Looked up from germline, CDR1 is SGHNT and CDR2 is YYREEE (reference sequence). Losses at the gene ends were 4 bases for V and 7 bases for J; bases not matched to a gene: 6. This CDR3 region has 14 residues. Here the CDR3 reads CASSPGQGEGGYTF. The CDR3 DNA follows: TGTGCCAGCAGCCCGGGACAGGGGGAGGGTGGCTACACCTTC. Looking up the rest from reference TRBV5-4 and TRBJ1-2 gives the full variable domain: ETGVTQSPTHLIKTRGQQVTLRCSSQSGHNTVSWYQQALGQGPQFIFQYYREEENGRGNFPPRFSGLQFPNYSSELNVNALELDDSALYLCASSPGQGEGGYTFGSGTRLTVV.

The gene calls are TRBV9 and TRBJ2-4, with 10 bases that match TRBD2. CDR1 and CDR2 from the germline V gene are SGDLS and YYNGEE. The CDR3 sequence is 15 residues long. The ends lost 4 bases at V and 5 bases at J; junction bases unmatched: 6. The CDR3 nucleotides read TGTGCCAGCAGCCCTATCCTAGCGGGGGAAAACATTCAGTACTTC. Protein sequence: CASSPILAGENIQYF.

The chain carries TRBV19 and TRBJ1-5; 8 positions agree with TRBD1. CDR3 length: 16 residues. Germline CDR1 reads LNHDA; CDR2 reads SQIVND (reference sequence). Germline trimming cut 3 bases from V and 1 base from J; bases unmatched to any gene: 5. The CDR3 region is CASSINRDRSNQPQHF. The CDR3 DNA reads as TGTGCCAGTAGTATCAACAGGGACAGGAGCAATCAGCCCCAGCATTTT.

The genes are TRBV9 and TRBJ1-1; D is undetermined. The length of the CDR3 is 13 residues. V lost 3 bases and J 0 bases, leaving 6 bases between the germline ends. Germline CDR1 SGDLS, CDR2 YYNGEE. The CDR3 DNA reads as TGTGCCAGCAGCGCCCAGTTGAACACTGAAGCTTTCTTT. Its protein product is CASSAQLNTEAFF.

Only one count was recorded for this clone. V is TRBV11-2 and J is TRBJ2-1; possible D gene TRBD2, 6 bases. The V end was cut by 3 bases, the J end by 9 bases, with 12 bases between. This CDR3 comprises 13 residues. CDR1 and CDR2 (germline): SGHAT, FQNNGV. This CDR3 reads CASSLYSAGEQFF. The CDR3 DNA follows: TGTGCCAGCAGCTTGTATTCAGCGGGTGAGCAGTTCTTC.

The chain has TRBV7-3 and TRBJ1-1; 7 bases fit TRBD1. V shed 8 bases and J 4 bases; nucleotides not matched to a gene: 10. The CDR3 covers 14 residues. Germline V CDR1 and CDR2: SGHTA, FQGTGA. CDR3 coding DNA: TGTGCCAGCGCTGGGACAGCGTCTAGCACTGAAGCTTTCTTT. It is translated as CASAGTASSTEAFF.

Here the CDR3 DNA reads TGTGCCAGCAGCGGGACAGACGGAGAGACCCAGTACTTC. The encoded protein is CASSGTDGETQYF. J is TRBJ2-5 and V is TRBV11-3, with 7 bases identical to TRBD1. The CDR3 has 13 amino acids. V lost 5 bases, J lost 4 bases, and 4 bases stayed unmatched. Germline CDR1 reads SGHNT; CDR2 reads YENEEA.

This CDR3 reads CASASGSSYNEQFF. The CDR3 nucleotides read TGCGCCAGTGCGAGCGGGAGCTCCTACAATGAGCAGTTCTTC. The V and J genes are TRBV5-1 and TRBJ2-1; 8 nucleotides agree with TRBD2. Germline lookup yields CDR1 SGHRS and CDR2 YFSETQ. The V and J ends lost 8 bases and 0 bases, in that order; junction bases with no gene match: 4. The CDR3 covers 14 residues. Drawing the rest from reference TRBV5-1 and TRBJ2-1, the complete variable domain is KAGVTQTPRYLIKTRGQQVTLSCSPISGHRSVSWYQQTPGQGLQFLFEYFSETQRNKGNFPGRFSGRQFSNSRSEMNVSTLELGDSALYLCASASGSSYNEQFFGPGTRLTVL.

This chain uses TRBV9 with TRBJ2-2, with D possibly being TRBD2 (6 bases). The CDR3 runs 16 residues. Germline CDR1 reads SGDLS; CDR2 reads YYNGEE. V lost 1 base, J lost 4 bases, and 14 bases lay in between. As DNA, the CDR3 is TGTGCCAGCAGCGTAAGGGCGGGGCGGGGCACCGGGGAGCTGTTTTTT. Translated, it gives CASSVRAGRGTGELFF. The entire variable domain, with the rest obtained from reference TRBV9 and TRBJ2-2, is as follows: DSGVTQTPKHLITATGQRVTLRCSPRSGDLSVYWYQQSLDQGLQFLIQYYNGEERAKGNILERFSAQQFPDLHSELNLSSLELGDSALYFCASSVRAGRGTGELFFGEGSRLTVL.

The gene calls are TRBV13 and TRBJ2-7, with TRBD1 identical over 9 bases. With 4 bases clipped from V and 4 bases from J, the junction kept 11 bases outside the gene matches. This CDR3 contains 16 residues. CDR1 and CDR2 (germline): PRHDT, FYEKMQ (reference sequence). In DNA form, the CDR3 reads TGTGCCAGCAGCTACCAGGGAGGGACAGGGTTTTACGAGCAGTACTTC. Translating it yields CASSYQGGTGFYEQYF.

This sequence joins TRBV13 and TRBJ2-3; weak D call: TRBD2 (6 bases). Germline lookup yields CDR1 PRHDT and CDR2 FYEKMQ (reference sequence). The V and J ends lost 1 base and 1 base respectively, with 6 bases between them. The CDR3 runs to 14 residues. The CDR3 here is CASSLAGGTDTQYF. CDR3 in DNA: TGTGCCAGCAGCTTAGCGGGGGGCACAGATACGCAGTATTTT.

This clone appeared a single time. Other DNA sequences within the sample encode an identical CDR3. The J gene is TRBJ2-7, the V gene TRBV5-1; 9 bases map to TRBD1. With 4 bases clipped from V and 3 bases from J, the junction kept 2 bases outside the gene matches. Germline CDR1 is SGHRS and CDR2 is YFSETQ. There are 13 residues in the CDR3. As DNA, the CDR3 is TGCGCCAGCAGCGGGGGACAGGGCTACGAGCAGTACTTC. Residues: CASSGGQGYEQYF. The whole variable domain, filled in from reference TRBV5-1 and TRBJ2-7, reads KAGVTQTPRYLIKTRGQQVTLSCSPISGHRSVSWYQQTPGQGLQFLFEYFSETQRNKGNFPGRFSGRQFSNSRSEMNVSTLELGDSALYLCASSGGQGYEQYFGPGTRLTVT.

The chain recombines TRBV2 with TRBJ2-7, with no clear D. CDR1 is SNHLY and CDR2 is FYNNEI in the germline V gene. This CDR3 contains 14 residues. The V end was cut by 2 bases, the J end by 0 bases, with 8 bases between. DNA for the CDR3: TGTGCCAGCAGTGAATCAGTCAACTCCTACGAGCAGTACTTC. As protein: CASSESVNSYEQYF.

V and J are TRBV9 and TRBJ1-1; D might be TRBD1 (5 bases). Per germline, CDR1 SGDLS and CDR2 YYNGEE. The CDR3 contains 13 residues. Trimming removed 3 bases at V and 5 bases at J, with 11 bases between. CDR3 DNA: TGTGCCAGCAGCGGAGGGGAGGTAACTGAAGCTTTCTTT. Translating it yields CASSGGEVTEAFF. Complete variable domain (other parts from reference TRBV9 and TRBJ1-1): DSGVTQTPKHLITATGQRVTLRCSPRSGDLSVYWYQQSLDQGLQFLIQYYNGEERAKGNILERFSAQQFPDLHSELNLSSLELGDSALYFCASSGGEVTEAFFGQGTRLTVV.

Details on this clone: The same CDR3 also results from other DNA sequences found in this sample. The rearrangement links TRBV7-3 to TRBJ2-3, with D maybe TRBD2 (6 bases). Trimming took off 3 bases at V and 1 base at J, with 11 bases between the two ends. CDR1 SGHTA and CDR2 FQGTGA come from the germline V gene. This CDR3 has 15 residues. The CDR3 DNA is TGTGCCAGCAGCTTGGGAGGTGGAGGCACAGATACGCAGTATTTT. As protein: CASSLGGGGTDTQYF.

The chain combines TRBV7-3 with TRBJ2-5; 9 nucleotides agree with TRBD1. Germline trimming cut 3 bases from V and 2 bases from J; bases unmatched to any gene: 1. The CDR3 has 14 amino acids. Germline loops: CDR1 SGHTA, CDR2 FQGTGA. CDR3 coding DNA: TGTGCCAGCAGCTTGGACAGGGGACAAGAGACCCAGTACTTC. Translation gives CASSLDRGQETQYF. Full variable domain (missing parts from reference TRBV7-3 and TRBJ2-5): GAGVSQTPSNKVTEKGKYVELRCDPISGHTALYWYRQSLGQGPEFLIYFQGTGAADDSGLPNDRFFAVRPEGSVSTLKIQRTERGDSAVYLCASSLDRGQETQYFGPGTRLLVL.